This TCR beta chain was observed in a study of a mutant IDH1 vaccine in newly diagnosed glioma. Study-level information: Vaccines began 4-6 weeks after radiotherapy alone, or with temozolomide cycles. Standard pretreatment was either radiotherapy, temozolomide, or, for most, radiochemotherapy with temozolomide.

This clone turned up a few times. Its specificity is not known. The germline V gene encodes CDR1 SGDLS and CDR2 YYNGEE. Trimming pared 0 bases from V and 1 base from J, leaving 13 bases between. This CDR3 is 16 amino acids long. Notes on the study in general: Among top peripheral T cell clonotypes, changes seemed unrelated to pseudoprogression.

Only in-frame clones appear in the TCRdb table, and some are missing; sequencing was by immunoSEQ multiplex PCR. The sample shows 25,000 to 40,000 clones, more than 75% of them seen only once. Time point here: week 35, safety follow-up. Vaccine doses each comprised 300 ug of mutant IDH1 20-mer peptide, with topical imiquimod. New WHO grade 3 or 4 IDH1-mutant, ATRX-lost astrocytomas were present in all donors. The sample consisted of PBMCs, taken from a glioma patient whose treatment included an IDH1 peptide vaccine. This clonotype was obtained from a man aged 30 to 39 with glioma. The V and J genes are TRBV9 and TRBJ1-2, with no clear D. The DNA of the CDR3 is TGTGCCAGCAGCGTAGTCCAGGCCGACCTTAACTATGGCTACACCTTC. Its protein is CASSVVQADLNYGYTF.